One T cell receptor (beta chain) is described in this entry. The target of this receptor is not known. Base qualities are not recorded, but no much larger clone differs from it by a single base. The record originates from a study of cytomegalovirus exposure and HLA in healthy donors (TCRdb year 2017). In terms of the full investigation: An earlier analysis of some 620 of the donors reported about 280 Gb of sequence data and around 100 million unique TCR beta sequences obtained from about 200 million T cells. An early release covering 550 to 650 HLA-typed donors comprised about 290 gigabases of sequencing data and around 85 million unique TCR sequences. Genome-wide SNP genotypes for about 65% of the 666 donors were used in a later genetic analysis, which treated that subset as a discovery cohort. The study aimed to test whether signatures of past pathogen exposure could be identified by cataloging public T cell receptors. To predict cytomegalovirus infection status, the study brought together high-throughput TCR immunosequencing, statistical association of individual TCRs with disease status, and machine learning. Among about 390 genotyped donors of the cohort, an average of roughly 240,000 unique TCR beta nucleotide sequences were sequenced per donor, roughly a sixth of them non-productive. The study used immunosequencing to profile the T cell repertoires of several hundred subjects and linked those repertoires to cytomegalovirus serostatus. Rather than using new phenotypic data, the later analysis identified candidate immune exposures from TCR beta sequences and from how often those sequences occurred across donors. Both class I and class II loci were covered by HLA typing, at four-digit resolution. An earlier analysis of 500 to 750 of the donors applied high-throughput TCR beta sequencing to assess whether each TCR beta V gene segment acted as functional or pseudogenic. The genetic ancestry cluster associated with self-reported Caucasian donors included 80% to 90% of the roughly 390 genotyped donors. Roughly five DR-DQ haplotypes were handled as single units for association and clustering because linkage in the cohort was strong. All discovery cohort repertoires had been generated on a single sequencing platform. Along with the roughly 670-subject first cohort, a separate validation cohort of about 110 different subjects was used. In a later analysis, previously published TCR beta repertoires from 666 donors were re-analyzed and high-resolution HLA genotyping was added so that TCR occurrence patterns could be studied. The number of typed donors differed by locus: about 620-640 for A, B, C, DRB1 and DQB1; approximately 520 for DQA1; some 610 for DPA1; and around 470 for DPB1. Alongside the repertoire data, information on donor age, sex, ethnicity and CMV serostatus was compiled. General study outcomes and caveats: Across donors, most TCR sequences were observed very rarely, whereas some public TCRs were present in many individuals. In a later analysis, several top co-occurrence clusters were reported to appear linked to parvovirus B19, influenza, CMV and Epstein-Barr virus. A later genetic analysis associated a missense DCLRE1C variant with V-gene and J-gene trimming of TCR beta chains, and an independent cohort replicated the association. Because HLA typing was missing for some donors at each locus, association tests included only the typed subset. Sequencing depth was assumed to be roughly uniform across donors in the presence/absence analyses, though that assumption may not hold. In a later analysis, some 17,000 TCR beta sequences were associated with specific HLA alleles at a false discovery rate of 0.05. When HLA alleles, especially DR and DQ, strongly co-occurred, TCR associations were difficult to assign to individual alleles. Immune exposure information for the cohort was limited to CMV serostatus. A later analysis found that most CMV-associated TCR beta chains appeared HLA-restricted, with HLA associations seemingly driven largely by CMV exposure. In vitro tests confirmed that a few of the cytomegalovirus-associated TCR beta chains recognize cytomegalovirus antigens. According to a later analysis, TCR association rates differed among HLA loci, with DRB1 alleles showing the most associated TCRs and HLA-C alleles showing the fewest. In this cohort, only TCR beta chains were sequenced, and detectable features were limited by the absence of alpha or paired-chain data. Some IMGT-functional V segments, including TRBV6-2 and TRBV6-3, could not be distinguished by the 87-base-pair reads and were therefore excluded. The earlier analysis of nearly 600 of the donors excluded roughly 16 rarely observed V segments, including chromosome 9 orphons, because counts were too low. A later genetic analysis reported fewer N-insertions in productive TCRs among donors in an Asian-associated ancestry cluster than the roughly 620-donor mean. The study gave a list of 150 to 200 TCR beta chains associated with cytomegalovirus. In an earlier analysis of several hundred of the donors, most TCR beta V segments were observed in productive rearrangements about 90% or about 30% of the time, broadly matching IMGT annotations. Compared with equally common non-associated chains, HLA-associated TCR beta chains in a later analysis were more clonally expanded and had lower generation probabilities. In both the original and validation cohorts, the classifier was reported to diagnose cytomegalovirus status with high specificity and sensitivity. The authors suggested that the approach could potentially be generalized to other disease states and immunological phenotypes. The sequencing pipeline was judged likely to have produced a cluster of highly shared sequence variants as a technical artifact. Correlated functional status among segregating V segments might reflect linkage disequilibrium, but an unknown experimental factor could not be ruled out. A further reported finding was that TCR beta sequences accurately predicted the HLA-A and HLA-B alleles for most subjects in the first cohort.

The germline V gene gives CDR1 as SGHRS and CDR2 as YFSETQ. V is cut by 4 bases and J by 1 base, and the space between the germline ends is 12 bases. CDR3 length: 16 amino acids, cysteine to phenylalanine. Only the CDR3 part of the read is kept: 48 bases, read in frame from the first base. Receptors were amplified or captured by the immunoSEQ multiplex PCR assay. For the multiplex PCR, a mixture combining 60 forward primers for TCR Vbeta segments and 13 reverse primers for TCR Jbeta segments was used. The CDR3 region of rearranged TCR beta genes was amplified from genomic DNA with a multiplex PCR assay. On the Illumina HiSeq System, the amplified TCR beta libraries were sequenced as 87-base-pair reads. In the source study's methods: A later analysis counted some 80 million unique TCR beta chains across the 670 or so repertoires, and 10 million to 12 million of these chains were shared by at least two donors. A nearest-neighbor algorithm error-corrected the raw reads and collapsed the reads into unique sequences, merging closely related sequences to remove PCR and sequencing errors. Alignment of CDR3 sequences to IMGT reference sequences was used to assign V, D and J gene segments. For a sequence to be retained, at least a six-nucleotide match to both a V gene segment and a J gene segment was required. A rearrangement counted as productive if the CDR3 had no stop codons and remained in frame with V and J, and every other rearrangement counted as non-productive. CDR3 was defined by IMGT convention, running from the second conserved V-encoded cysteine to the conserved J-encoded phenylalanine. In an earlier analysis of more than 550 of the donors, sequences lacking an unambiguous match to a single V gene segment were excluded. An earlier analysis of about 590 of the donors classified V segments as functional when productive rearrangements were above 56.7% and as segregating when the standard deviation between donors was above 5%. To diagnose cytomegalovirus status from the catalog of TCR beta chain sequences, a statistical classification framework was built. In a later analysis, TCR nucleotide sequences were compared against IMGT/GENE-DB human TR gene sequences so that V and J genes could be assigned. In a later analysis, CDR3 sequences and most-parsimonious VDJ recombination scenarios were assigned using the TCRdist pipeline. In a later analysis, every TCR beta chain was defined by the combination of its CDR3 amino acid sequence and its V-gene family, and reads without a unique V-gene family were dropped. As a way to deal with suspected cross-contamination and a sequencing artifact, a later analysis dropped hundreds of nucleotide sequences that were highly shared and had low generation probability. In a later analysis, a clonal expansion index for each public chain was calculated from normalized within-repertoire ranks of inferred template counts. Generation probabilities in a later analysis came from a VDJ recombination model fitted to out-of-frame rearrangements, and those results were checked against IGoR. A later analysis scored TCR-TCR, TCR-HLA and TCR-CMV co-occurrence with hypergeometric tests, applying a repertoire-size bias correction to TCR pairs. In a later analysis, false discovery rates were estimated by permuting HLA or CMV assignments 20 times. A later analysis grouped co-occurring TCRs with DBSCAN, adding TCRdist sequence similarity when clustering within HLA-allele-positive subsets. Co-occurrence clustering excluded repertoires with fewer than 30,000 or more than 120,000 public chains, plus five with anomalous nucleotide sharing. The table comes from immuneACCESS by way of TCRdb, which keeps in-frame sequences with V and J called. Part of the clones is missing from these tables; in studies checked, under half for an unresolved V gene and the rest for unknown reasons. The D gene and trimming were derived from the DNA, and the V and J assignments and clone size from that table. This sample comprises around 150,000 clones, around 75% of them detected only once. Roughly 1.9% of the sample is taken by the ten largest.

The cohort consisted of some 670 healthy bone marrow donors. All cohort members were sampled while nominally healthy, although unrecorded immune exposures were likely present. CMV serostatus was positive for approximately 300 and negative for about 50% of the roughly 700 cohort members, and was not recorded for this donor. Each donor provided a peripheral blood sample, and peripheral blood mononuclear cells were used for TCR beta sequencing. The Qiagen DNeasy Blood Extraction Kit was used to extract genomic DNA from the blood cell samples. This sequence uses TRBV5-1 and TRBJ2-6; the D gene cannot be resolved reliably. The clonotype comes from a human donor in good health. The sequenced sample was PBMCs. The CDR3 loop reads CASSLRVYSGANVLTF. The DNA sequence is TGCGCCAGCAGCCTCCGGGTTTATTCTGGGGCCAACGTCCTGACTTTC.